This record concerns one T cell receptor beta chain sequence. Antigen: not known. cDNA libraries of TCR beta carried unique molecular identifiers. TCRdb re-analysed the PCR reads in MiXCR, keeping a single row per CDR3 protein. This sample carries roughly 650,000 distinct CDR3 sequences, over 45% of them seen once, and the ten largest clones take about 10%. V shed 6 bases, J shed 4 bases, and the junction held 14 bases outside the gene matches. Germline V gene data show CDR1 as MNHNY and CDR2 as SVGAGI (reference sequence). The CDR3 loop spans 17 amino acids. This sample is part of a study of post-analysis software for immune sequencing data. Study-level points and caveats: Among about 5 TRBV segments more frequent in patients than controls were TRBV5-6, TRBV5-1 and TRBV20-1. Normalized Chao1 diversity was significantly reduced in patients versus controls. Samples sharing a preparation batch grouped tightly together when assessed by F measure.

This sequence originates from a girl aged 2-15 years with multiple sclerosis. The V and J genes are TRBV6-6 and TRBJ2-1; 8 nucleotides agree with TRBD2. Sequencing was carried out using blood. The CDR3 region has the DNA TGTGCCAGCAGACCGGGCGTCGGGGGGGGACCTTACAATGAGCAGTTCTTC. Its translation: CASRPGVGGGPYNEQFF.